The entry below gives a single T cell receptor (beta chain) sequence along with its context. The CDR3 consists of 15 residues. The V end lost 5 bases, the J end lost 2 bases, and 16 bases lay between the germline ends. Germline V gene sequence: CDR1 MNHEY, CDR2 SMNVEV (reference sequence). Original data processing: How many nucleated cells were present was estimated from reference gene primer amplification. Measured with immunoSEQ multiplex PCR; TCRdb has only the in-frame clones, and not every one. D and trimming come from the DNA, and the V and J calls and clone size come from that table. The table includes some 80,000 clones, roughly 80% detected once. The sample originates from a study of blood T cell repertoires in COVID-19. As for the study in general: The United States, Italy and Spain supplied acute and convalescent COVID-19 samples. Nucleic acid was either cDNA or gDNA, and it came from T cells, B-cell-depleted T cells, or PBMCs.

The sample was peripheral blood. This clonotype was obtained from a human donor in a cohort sampled during active COVID-19. The V and J genes are TRBV27 and TRBJ2-7, with TRBD2 as a possible D gene (6 bases). The CDR3 coding sequence is TGTGCCAGCAGTGTCGCCGGGACTGCCCCCTACGAGCAGTACTTC. Its translation is CASSVAGTAPYEQYF.